The rows below give T cell receptor beta chains drawn from one sample of a study of identical twins. In TCRdb, the 5' RACE reads were re-called with MiXCR into one record per CDR3 protein. The sample records 450,000 to 600,000 distinct CDR3 sequences, 20% to 25% being singletons. The sample was also linked to a second study, of yellow fever vaccine responses in identical twins.

The sequenced sample was CD4+ T cells sorted from blood. These receptors were obtained from a woman between 18 and 29 years old in good health. Each CDR3 is given with its conserved first and last residue. A D gene is named only where the DNA matches it firmly. Size is stated for part of the rows, as once, few or many counts, or as a class when the clone is expanded.

len	abundance	d_gene	v_gene	j_gene	CDR3nt	CDR3aa
17	few	-	TRBV5-5	TRBJ2-1	TGTGCCAGCAGCTTGGGGGCGAGGGGATCGTCCTACAATGAGCAGTTCTTC	CASSLGARGSSYNEQFF
16	-	-	TRBV21-1	TRBJ2-6	TGTGCCAGCAGCAAGATCCCAGGCTCTGGGGCCAACGTCCTGACTTTC	CASSKIPGSGANVLTF
17	few	TRBD2	TRBV7-8	TRBJ2-2	TGTGCCAGCAGCTTAGGTGTGGCGGGGGGGCAGAACGGGGAGCTGTTTTTT	CASSLGVAGGQNGELFF
12	few	-	TRBV7-8	TRBJ2-5	TGTGCCAGCAGCAAGGGAGTTGAGACCCAGTACTTC	CASSKGVETQYF
15	-	-	TRBV6-5	TRBJ1-2	TGTGCCAGCAGTTACGACAGCAGTTATAACTATGGCTACACCTTC	CASSYDSSYNYGYTF
15	-	-	TRBV27	TRBJ2-7	TGTGCCAGCAGTTTAAAAGTTCCGGGTACCTACGAGCAGTACTTC	CASSLKVPGTYEQYF
11	-	-	TRBV7-9	TRBJ2-3	TGTGCCAGCCAGTACACAGATACGCAGTATTTT	CASQYTDTQYF
12	-	-	TRBV11-2	TRBJ2-5	TGTGCCAGCAGCCTAATGCAAGAGACCCAGTACTTC	CASSLMQETQYF
14	few	-	TRBV29-1	TRBJ1-1	TGCAGCGTCGGGCCCTGGGAGGGGAACACTGAAGCTTTCTTT	CSVGPWEGNTEAFF
15	-	-	TRBV7-9	TRBJ2-3	TGTGTCAGCAGCCCCGGGGGTCTGAGCACAGATACGCAGTATTTT	CVSSPGGLSTDTQYF
17	-	TRBD2	TRBV3-1	TRBJ2-5	TGTGCCAGCAGCCAAGACTGGAGCGGGACCCCTTTGGAGACCCAGTACTTC	CASSQDWSGTPLETQYF
14	-	-	TRBV2	TRBJ2-7	TGTGCCAGCAGTGAAGAACCAAACTCCTACGAGCAGTACTTC	CASSEEPNSYEQYF
14	-	TRBD1	TRBV5-5	TRBJ1-1	TGTGCCAGCAGCCCCTCCCGGGACAGGGGGATGGCTTTCTTT	CASSPSRDRGMAFF
14	few	-	TRBV12-3/TRBV12-4	TRBJ2-7	TGTGCCAGCACCCCGGCCCACAATACTTACGAGCAGTACTTC	CASTPAHNTYEQYF
16	few	TRBD2	TRBV7-9	TRBJ2-1	TGTGCCAGCAGCCGACTAGCGGCTGGCTCCTACAATGAGCAGTTCTTC	CASSRLAAGSYNEQFF
16	few	-	TRBV7-8	TRBJ2-5	TGTGCCAGCAGCTTAGTGAGGACTACGTGGAGAGAGACCCAGTACTTC	CASSLVRTTWRETQYF
14	-	TRBD2	TRBV10-3	TRBJ2-3	TGTGCCATCAGTGAAGCGGGGAGCACAGATACGCAGTATTTT	CAISEAGSTDTQYF
17	-	-	TRBV20-1	TRBJ1-5	TGCAGTGCTACTTCAAACAGGGATCTAAAGCGCAATCAGCCCCAGCATTTT	CSATSNRDLKRNQPQHF
14	few	-	TRBV7-8	TRBJ2-5	TGTGCCAGCAGTAGCCCCAGCTCTGGGGAGACCCAGTACTTC	CASSSPSSGETQYF
14	few	TRBD2	TRBV5-1	TRBJ2-1	TGCGCCAGCAGCTCAGCGGGAGGCTACAATGAGCAGTTCTTC	CASSSAGGYNEQFF
12	-	-	TRBV25-1	TRBJ2-1	TGTGCCAGCAGTTCCAGCGGTGATGAGCAGTTCTTC	CASSSSGDEQFF
15	few	TRBD1	TRBV15	TRBJ2-1	TGTGCCACCAGGACCGGGACAGGGCGTGTCAATGAGCAGTTCTTC	CATRTGTGRVNEQFF
14	-	-	TRBV27	TRBJ2-2	TGTGCCAGCAGTTTATCGGTGCCCGCCGGGGAGCTGTTTTTT	CASSLSVPAGELFF
14	few	-	TRBV7-2	TRBJ2-3	TGTGCCAGCAGCCCGGAGTGGGGCACAGATACGCAGTATTTT	CASSPEWGTDTQYF
13	-	-	TRBV18	TRBJ2-1	TGTGCCAGCTCACCAATGGGATGGTTCGAGCAGTTCTTC	CASSPMGWFEQFF
15	-	-	TRBV27	TRBJ1-4	TGTGCCAGCAGCCTATCGTCAGGGTTCGGTGAAAAACTGTTTTTT	CASSLSSGFGEKLFF
14	few	-	TRBV5-1	TRBJ2-5	TGCGCCAGCAGCTTGGTGGGTGGGAAAGAGACCCAGTACTTC	CASSLVGGKETQYF
16	-	TRBD1	TRBV24-1	TRBJ2-2	TGTGCCACCAGTGAACCCGGGACAGGGAACACCGGGGAGCTGTTTTTT	CATSEPGTGNTGELFF
12	-	TRBD1	TRBV20-1	TRBJ2-5	TGCAGTGCTAGAGGTCCGGGACAGCAGCTGTACTTC	CSARGPGQQLYF
12	-	-	TRBV7-2	TRBJ2-1	TGTGCCACCTCGACACTTTTGAATGAGCAGTTCTTC	CATSTLLNEQFF
14	few	TRBD1	TRBV25-1	TRBJ2-7	TGTGCCAGCAGTGAATACGACAGGGTCCGCGAGCAGTACTTC	CASSEYDRVREQYF
13	-	-	TRBV7-2	TRBJ1-2	TGTGCCAGCAGCTTAGAGTTGGGCTATGGCTACACCTTC	CASSLELGYGYTF
13	few	-	TRBV6-5	TRBJ1-6	TGTGCCAGCAGTTACGTACAGGAGGGACCCCTCCACTTT	CASSYVQEGPLHF
15	-	TRBD1	TRBV27	TRBJ2-1	TGTGCCAGCAGACTCCGTACAGGGGGGCCCTTCGGGCAGTTCTTC	CASRLRTGGPFGQFF
16	few	-	TRBV12-3/TRBV12-4	TRBJ2-5	TGTGCCAGCAGTCCGGGGACTCACAGGGACGGAGAGACCCAGTACTTC	CASSPGTHRDGETQYF
17	once	-	TRBV7-2	TRBJ2-4	TGTGCCAGCAGCTTCGGTGGCGGTGGGGGGGCCAAAAACATTCAGTACTTC	CASSFGGGGGAKNIQYF